This TCR beta chain was retrieved from a study of shared clonotypes between healthy human individuals. Profiling relied on immunoSEQ multiplex PCR, and the TCRdb table lists in-frame clones only, not all of them. The table lists hundreds of thousands of clones, 95% to 96% of them singletons. As defined, naive CD8 cells were CD45RO-negative and positively selected for CCR7, with terminally differentiated effector memory CD45RA+ cells excluded. J gave up 4 bases and V 0 bases, and 15 bases lay outside the gene matches. Germline V gene sequence: CDR1 GTSNPN, CDR2 SVGIG (reference sequence). CDR3 length: 19 amino acids.

Material for sequencing was naive CD8+ T cells sorted from blood. The rearrangement joins TRBV30 to TRBJ1-2; 12 bases match TRBD1. This clonotype originated in a young woman in good health. Written as DNA, the CDR3 is TGTGCCTGGAGTGTACGAAGTTTGGGACAGGGGGCTTGGGGCTATGGCTACACCTTC. Amino acid sequence: CAWSVRSLGQGAWGYGYTF. The full variable domain, completed using reference TRBV30 and TRBJ1-2, is SQTIHQWPATLVQPVGSPLSLECTVEGTSNPNLYWYRQAAGRGLQLLFYSVGIGQISSEVPQNLSASRPQDRQFILSSKKLLLSDSGFYLCAWSVRSLGQGAWGYGYTFGSGTRLTVV.